This T cell receptor (beta chain) was sequenced in a study of CD8+ T cells in alopecia areata. Details on this clone: The listed genes are named as in mouse. With the read ending 4 residues before the CDR3 end, the germline J gene is used to fill in that end.

The pooled cutaneous lymph node cells were sorted using several markers (CD4, CD8alpha, NKG2D, NKG2ACE and others). V shed 5 bases, J shed 2 bases, and the junction held 4 bases outside the gene matches. Germline V gives CDR1 NNHNN, CDR2 SYGAGS (reference sequence). The CDR3 spans 15 residues. The sequencing template was cDNA reverse transcribed from extracted RNA. Some clones are missing from TCRdb's copy, which holds only in-frame ones; the method was immunoSEQ multiplex PCR. This sample has 200,000 to 300,000 clones, each found more than once. This chain links TRBV13-2 with TRBJ2-2; 9 bases fit TRBD2. The source material was CD4+ T cells sorted from a lymph node. This receptor was taken from a C3H/HeJ mouse with alopecia areata. MHC haplotype of the mouse line: H2-k. The CDR3 is CASGAGTGNTGQLYF. The DNA read from the CDR3 is TGTGCCAGCGGGGCCGGGACTGGGAACACCGGG.